A single sample is the source of the 13 T cell receptor beta chains below, sequenced in a study of Graves' ophthalmopathy and Graves' hyperthyroidism. From RNA, the CDR3 regions of TCR beta chains were amplified and sequenced. First-round RT-PCR with HTBI primers preceded a second-round multiplex PCR. TCRdb used MiXCR to reprocess the multiplex PCR reads, holding one entry per CDR3 protein. Of approximately 640,000 distinct CDR3 sequences in the sample, 35% to 50% were seen once. Specimen: peripheral blood. These receptors all come from an adult man with Graves' ophthalmopathy.

This clonotype was picked up many times. The rearrangement links TRBV25-1 to TRBJ1-1; a possible D gene is TRBD1 (6 bases). Germline-derived CDR1 and CDR2 are MGHDK and SYGVNS. The CDR3 extends over 13 amino acids. V gave up 0 bases and J gave up 8 bases, with 10 bases separating them. In DNA, the CDR3 is TGTGCCAGCAGTGAATACCAGGGGACGGAAGCTTTCTTT. Translated: CASSEYQGTEAFF.

This sequence joins TRBV20-1 and TRBJ2-7; 15 bases are a match to TRBD2. J gave up 1 base and V 6 bases, and 4 bases lay outside the gene matches. The CDR3 is 15 residues long. Germline CDR1 and CDR2: DFQATT and SNEGSKA (reference sequence). CDR3 amino acids: CSAGTSGGYSYEQYF. CDR3 coding DNA: TGCAGTGCAGGGACTAGCGGGGGGTATTCCTACGAGCAGTACTTC.

This clonotype was detected many times. The rearrangement links TRBV7-9 to TRBJ2-5, with TRBD2 identical over 8 bases. The V segment lost 5 bases and the J segment 4 bases; nucleotides outside the gene matches: 9. The CDR3 totals 15 residues. The germline gives CDR1 SEHNR, CDR2 FQNEAQ (reference sequence). CDR3 protein: CASSLSGSGGETQYF. The CDR3, as DNA: TGTGCCAGCAGCCTGAGCGGGAGTGGGGGAGAGACCCAGTACTTC. Supplemented by reference TRBV7-9 and TRBJ2-5, the full variable domain reads DTGVSQNPRHKITKRGQNVTFRCDPISEHNRLYWYRQTLGQGPEFLTYFQNEAQLEKSRLLSDRFSAERPKGSFSTLEIQRTEQGDSAMYLCASSLSGSGGETQYFGPGTRLLVL.

This clonotype came up many times. The rearrangement uses TRBV25-1 and TRBJ1-5, with D hard to call. Looked up from germline, CDR1 is MGHDK and CDR2 is SYGVNS. V dropped 5 bases and J dropped 5 bases, with 19 bases sitting between them. CDR3 length: 16 residues. The CDR3 loop is CASSLLAPNLHQPQHF. The DNA for the CDR3 is TGTGCCAGCAGTTTATTGGCCCCAAACTTGCATCAGCCCCAGCATTTT.

The V gene is TRBV5-4, the J gene TRBJ1-1; a possible D gene is TRBD1 (6 bases). CDR3 length: 15 residues. V was cut by 2 bases and J by 4 bases, with 15 bases left in between. Germline V gene lookup returns CDR1 SGHNT and CDR2 YYREEE (reference sequence). CDR3 DNA: TGTGCCAGCAGCTTTTGGGGGCGCAGGGCCACTGAAGCTTTCTTT. Amino acids: CASSFWGRRATEAFF.

This clonotype appeared many times. This sequence joins TRBV10-2 and TRBJ1-1; weak D call: TRBD1 (5 bases). This CDR3 has 16 residues. V lost 0 bases, J lost 8 bases, and 19 bases lay in between. The germline gives CDR1 WSHSY, CDR2 SAAADI. The CDR3 region has the DNA TGCGCCAGCAGTGAGTCGAATCGGGGGAAACCCTCGGAAGCTTTCTTT. Its translation is CASSESNRGKPSEAFF.

This chain uses TRBV15 with TRBJ1-5; no reliable D call. From germline, CDR1 is LNHNV and CDR2 YYDKDF (reference sequence). The ends were cut back, 4 bases at V and 2 bases at J, with 12 bases in the middle. The CDR3 runs 15 residues. This CDR3 is CATSKGRHGNQPQHF. For the CDR3, the DNA is TGTGCCACCAGCAAGGGCAGGCATGGCAATCAGCCCCAGCATTTT.

This clonotype came up many times. DNA of the CDR3: TGTGCCAGCAGCTTAATTGGGCCCCTCCACTTT. Its translation is CASSLIGPLHF. The chain links TRBV7-2 to TRBJ1-6; no firm D call. There are 11 residues in the CDR3. The ends were cut back, 2 bases at V and 13 bases at J, with 6 bases in the middle. CDR1 and CDR2 (germline): SGHTA, FQGNSA.

The chain employs TRBV10-3 and TRBJ2-5; no firm D call. Trimming pared 5 bases from V and 7 bases from J, leaving 11 bases between. The CDR3 loop spans 12 amino acids. Per the germline V gene, CDR1 is ENHRY and CDR2 is SYGVKD. The CDR3 DNA reads TGTGCCATCAGTTCATTGGGCGGGACCCAGTACTTC. Protein: CAISSLGGTQYF.

The chain links TRBV19 to TRBJ1-2; 8 bases are shared with TRBD1. Looked up from germline, CDR1 is LNHDA and CDR2 is SQIVND (reference sequence). The length of the CDR3 is 14 residues. Losses at the gene ends were 3 bases for V and 4 bases for J; bases not matched to a gene: 4. The CDR3 DNA reads TGTGCCAGTAGTATTGGGCAGGGGGCCTATGGCTACACCTTC. This translates into CASSIGQGAYGYTF.

This clonotype was seen ten or more times. The V gene is TRBV4-2, the J gene TRBJ2-7; D is possibly TRBD1 (5 bases). Trimming cost V 1 base and J 2 bases, with 12 bases left between them. From germline, CDR1 is LGHNA and CDR2 YNFKEQ. This CDR3 is 15 amino acids long. The CDR3 DNA is TGTGCCAGCAGCCAAGCAGGGAACCTACCCTACGAGCAGTACTTC. Encoded protein: CASSQAGNLPYEQYF.

The V gene is TRBV20-1, the J gene TRBJ1-1, with D maybe TRBD1 (6 bases). CDR3 length: 15 residues. Germline-derived CDR1 and CDR2 are DFQATT and SNEGSKA (reference sequence). The V end was cut by 3 bases, the J end by 11 bases, with 25 bases between. The CDR3 sequence is CSASSSGAGARSAFF. The CDR3 bases are TGCAGTGCTAGTTCCTCGGGAGCAGGGGCTCGCTCGGCTTTCTTT.

This clonotype was recorded only once. This may be a read error, as it is one base from a much larger clone. The rearrangement uses TRBV19 and TRBJ1-5; TRBD1 is a possible D gene (6 bases). The V and J ends lost 8 bases and 0 bases respectively, with 17 bases between them. Germline CDR1 LNHDA, CDR2 SQIVND (reference sequence). The CDR3 is 16 amino acids. The CDR3 region is CASGDRRGISNQPQHF. The CDR3 bases are TGTGCCAGTGGTGATCGCAGGGGAATTAGCAATCAGCCCCAGCATTTT.